These 32 T cell receptor beta chains came from one sample sequenced in a study of cytomegalovirus exposure and HLA in healthy donors. Researchers ran the PCR with 60 Vbeta and 13 Jbeta primers. Repertoires were generated with immunoSEQ multiplex PCR, while TCRdb's copy carries only in-frame clones and drops some. The sample carries around 200,000 clones, 82% recorded once. Sequenced material: PBMCs. The receptors were sampled from a man aged 40-50 years in good health and CMV-seropositive.

The V and J genes are TRBV30 and TRBJ2-4, with TRBD2 identical over 7 bases. The CDR3 contains 13 residues. Germline assignment: CDR1 GTSNPN and CDR2 SVGIG (reference sequence). V shed 1 base and J 8 bases; nucleotides not matched to a gene: 5. Here the CDR3 DNA reads TGTGCCTGGAGTGCGAGCGGGATTGACATTCAGTACTTC. It specifies CAWSASGIDIQYF.

The chain combines TRBV11-2 with TRBJ2-1; perhaps TRBD1 as D (5 bases). The CDR3 is 16 residues long. V lost 0 bases and J 7 bases, leaving 16 bases between the germline ends. Germline V gene sequence: CDR1 SGHAT, CDR2 FQNNGV. The CDR3, as DNA: TGTGCCAGCAGCTTAGATGTGGGGCTAGGGTTGAATGAGCAGTTCTTC. Its translation is CASSLDVGLGLNEQFF.

The chain links TRBV28 to TRBJ1-1; possible D gene TRBD1, 5 bases. Looked up from germline, CDR1 is MDHEN and CDR2 is SYDVKM. This CDR3 is built from 12 residues. With 7 bases removed from V and 7 bases from J, the gap between germline ends came to 13 bases. CDR3 DNA: TGTGCCAGCACCTTCCCCCAGGGTGAAGCTTTCTTT. Residues: CASTFPQGEAFF.

This chain links TRBV7-9 with TRBJ2-1, with D perhaps matching TRBD2 (7 bases). CDR3 length equals 16 residues. In germline, CDR1 is SEHNR, CDR2 FQNEAQ (reference sequence). With 0 bases removed from V and 11 bases from J, the gap between germline ends came to 20 bases. The CDR3 sequence: CASSLAQGTTSHQQFF. Written as DNA, the CDR3 is TGTGCCAGCAGCTTAGCGCAGGGGACTACATCTCATCAGCAGTTCTTC.

This clone was seen only once. The chain carries TRBV11-2 and TRBJ2-1; possibly TRBD2 for D (6 bases). V lost 0 bases and J lost 15, with 12 bases in between. In germline, CDR1 is SGHAT, CDR2 FQNNGV. This CDR3 spans 12 amino acids. DNA for the CDR3: TGTGCCAGCAGCTTAGATCGCGGGACTCTGTTCTTC. Translating it yields CASSLDRGTLFF.

Turning to this clone: This CDR3 is also generated by other DNA sequences in the sample. The chain combines TRBV27 with TRBJ1-2; 7 nucleotides agree with TRBD1. The junction had 1 base not matched to a gene; V was cut back by 2 bases and J by 4 bases. The germline V gene encodes CDR1 MNHEY and CDR2 SMNVEV (reference sequence). CDR3 size: 13 residues. The CDR3 DNA follows: TGTGCCAGCAGTTTAGGGACAGCCTATGGCTACACCTTC. Protein: CASSLGTAYGYTF.

The rearrangement joins TRBV5-1 to TRBJ2-5; 7 positions agree with TRBD2. V lost 3 bases and J lost 2; bases outside the gene matches: 4. Germline V gene lookup returns CDR1 SGHRS and CDR2 YFSETQ. The CDR3 extends over 14 amino acids. CDR3 residues: CASSYQAGQETQYF. DNA for the CDR3: TGCGCCAGCAGCTATCAAGCGGGGCAAGAGACCCAGTACTTC.

V gene TRBV5-1 combines with J gene TRBJ1-5; D call uncertain. This CDR3 is 15 amino acids long. The V gene lost 4 bases and the J gene lost 2 bases, with 13 bases spanning the gap. Looked up from germline, CDR1 is SGHRS and CDR2 is YFSETQ. CDR3 sequence reads: CASSLDAVGNQPQHF. CDR3 DNA sequence: TGCGCCAGCAGCCTGGACGCTGTAGGCAATCAGCCCCAGCATTTT. The whole variable domain, filled in from reference TRBV5-1 and TRBJ1-5, reads KAGVTQTPRYLIKTRGQQVTLSCSPISGHRSVSWYQQTPGQGLQFLFEYFSETQRNKGNFPGRFSGRQFSNSRSEMNVSTLELGDSALYLCASSLDAVGNQPQHFGDGTRLSIL.

As for this clone: A read error may produce the germline difference seen at one junction end. The J gene is TRBJ2-5, the V gene TRBV9; 8 bases agree with TRBD2. The CDR3 has 15 residues. Germline V lookup: CDR1 SGDLS, CDR2 YYNGEE. Written as DNA, the CDR3 is TGTGCTAGCAGCCCCTCGGCGGGAGGTCAGGAGACCCAGTACTTC. This encodes CASSPSAGGQETQYF.

The V call is TRBV5-1, the J call TRBJ1-1; 7 bases match TRBD1. Germline CDR1 reads SGHRS; CDR2 reads YFSETQ. J gave up 3 bases and V 0 bases, and 8 bases lay outside the gene matches. CDR3 length equals 16 residues. In DNA form, the CDR3 reads TGCGCCAGCAGCTTGGTAGGCAGGGGGTCGGACACTGAAGCTTTCTTT. Protein sequence: CASSLVGRGSDTEAFF.

The chain couples TRBV5-1 to TRBJ2-3; unclear D gene. V was shortened by 0 bases and J by 5 bases, with 7 bases between the two germline ends. The CDR3 loop spans 13 amino acids. In germline, CDR1 is SGHRS, CDR2 YFSETQ. The CDR3 nucleotides are TGCGCCAGCAGCTTGGACCCCGGAGATACGCAGTATTTT. Its translation: CASSLDPGDTQYF. Using reference TRBV5-1 and TRBJ2-3 for the parts outside the CDR3, the full variable domain is KAGVTQTPRYLIKTRGQQVTLSCSPISGHRSVSWYQQTPGQGLQFLFEYFSETQRNKGNFPGRFSGRQFSNSRSEMNVSTLELGDSALYLCASSLDPGDTQYFGPGTRLTVL.

The chain has TRBV27 and TRBJ2-6, with 7 bases matching TRBD1. The germline V gene encodes CDR1 MNHEY and CDR2 SMNVEV (reference sequence). This CDR3 region has 16 residues. V lost 4 bases, J lost 2 bases, and 5 bases stayed unmatched. The CDR3 loop reads CASSSKGQTGANVLTF. The CDR3 nucleotides are TGTGCCAGCAGTTCGAAGGGACAGACTGGGGCCAACGTCCTGACTTTC.

The V and J genes are TRBV6-6 and TRBJ1-2; 8 positions agree with TRBD1. The length of the CDR3 is 16 residues. J was trimmed by 1 base and V by 7 bases; bases with no gene match: 11. Per germline, CDR1 MNHNY and CDR2 SVGAGI (reference sequence). This CDR3 reads CASTGRQGSLNYGYTF. In DNA form, the CDR3 reads TGTGCCAGCACCGGAAGACAGGGGTCACTTAACTATGGCTACACCTTC.

The CDR3 protein is CASGLGGYTF. The DNA for the CDR3 is TGTGCCAGCGGTCTGGGCGGCTACACCTTC. V gene TRBV6-1 combines with J gene TRBJ1-2, with D hard to call. V was cut by 8 bases and J by 8 bases, with 9 bases left in between. CDR3 length equals 10 residues. Germline-derived CDR1 and CDR2 are MNHNS and SASEGT.

The chain recombines TRBV15 with TRBJ2-7; possible D gene TRBD1, 6 bases. The germline CDR1 and CDR2 sequences are LNHNV and YYDKDF (reference sequence). V was trimmed by 2 bases and J by 0 bases, leaving 14 bases between them. This CDR3 is 16 amino acids long. CDR3 coding DNA: TGTGCCACCAGCAGAATCCGGGACACAACCTCCTACGAGCAGTACGTC. Residues: CATSRIRDTTSYEQYV.

The chain links TRBV5-6 to TRBJ2-7; 9 bases are shared with TRBD1. The CDR3 spans 14 residues. Germline lookup yields CDR1 SGHDT and CDR2 YYEEEE. V shed 2 bases and J 5 bases; nucleotides not matched to a gene: 5. The CDR3 bases are TGTGCCAGCAGCTTCGGGACAGGGTGGGACGAGCAGTACTTC. As protein: CASSFGTGWDEQYF.

The chain employs TRBV18 and TRBJ1-1; D call uncertain. With 5 bases removed from V and 1 base from J, the gap between germline ends came to 8 bases. The CDR3 runs 13 residues. CDR1 and CDR2 (germline): KGHSH, LQKENI. The CDR3 loop is CASSSPTNTEAFF. CDR3 bases: TGTGCCAGCTCATCCCCTACGAACACTGAAGCTTTCTTT. The full variable domain, its missing parts supplied by reference TRBV18 and TRBJ1-1, is NAGVMQNPRHLVRRRGQEARLRCSPMKGHSHVYWYRQLPEEGLKFMVYLQKENIIDESGMPKERFSAEFPKEGPSILRIQQVVRGDSAAYFCASSSPTNTEAFFGQGTRLTVV.

This rearrangement joins TRBV11-3 to TRBJ2-2, with 8 bases that match TRBD2. The CDR3 is 15 amino acids. CDR1 SGHNT and CDR2 YENEEA come from the germline V gene. The junction had 10 bases not matched to a gene; V was cut back by 8 bases and J by 5 bases. This CDR3 reads CASAVSGVGTGELFF. The CDR3 DNA reads TGTGCCAGCGCCGTTAGCGGGGTAGGAACCGGGGAGCTGTTTTTT.

The chain employs TRBV28 and TRBJ1-2; D remains ambiguous. The CDR3 has 13 amino acids. The V gene's germline CDR1 is MDHEN and CDR2 SYDVKM. Trimming shortened V by 1 base and J by 2 bases, and 5 bases separated the two germline ends. CDR3 protein: CASSLLQNYGYTF. CDR3 nucleotides: TGTGCCAGCAGTTTATTACAGAACTATGGCTACACCTTC.

The chain recombines TRBV9 with TRBJ1-1, with TRBD1 matching 7 bases. V was pared by 4 bases and J by 4 bases, with 7 bases of the junction left unmatched. The CDR3 contains 14 residues. The germline gives CDR1 SGDLS, CDR2 YYNGEE. The DNA for the CDR3 is TGTGCCAGCAGCCAGACAGGGCCGGGCACTGAAGCTTTCTTT. Amino acids: CASSQTGPGTEAFF.

This clone was recorded once. CDR3 residues: CASSFGQGRGTDTQYF. The CDR3, as DNA: TGTGCCAGCAGCTTTGGACAGGGAAGAGGTACAGATACGCAGTATTTT. The chain uses TRBV7-9 and TRBJ2-3, with 8 bases matching TRBD1. Germline V CDR1 and CDR2: SEHNR, FQNEAQ (reference sequence). The CDR3 runs 16 residues. The V gene end was trimmed by 3 bases and the J gene end by 3 bases; junction bases not matched to a gene: 8.

The chain uses TRBV18 and TRBJ1-3, with 8 bases aligning to TRBD1. The CDR3 length is 16 residues. From germline, CDR1 is KGHSH and CDR2 LQKENI. Trimming at V came to 5 bases and at J to 2 bases, leaving 8 bases not matched to a gene. The CDR3 coding sequence is TGTGCCAGCTCATCAGGACAGGGCGACGCTGGAAACACCATATATTTT. Amino acid sequence: CASSSGQGDAGNTIYF.

The rearrangement uses TRBV5-4 and TRBJ2-1, with TRBD2 matching over 9 bases. V gave up 1 base and J gave up 8 bases; unmatched junction bases: 1. The CDR3 spans 13 residues. From germline, CDR1 is SGHNT and CDR2 YYREEE (reference sequence). The CDR3 nucleotides read TGTGCCAGCAGCTTGTGGACTAGCGATGAGCAGTTCTTC. Translation: CASSLWTSDEQFF.

The chain combines TRBV7-9 with TRBJ2-1; D is ambiguous. Trimming stripped 1 base from V and 15 bases from J, with 16 bases between. CDR3 length equals 13 residues. Germline values: CDR1 SEHNR, CDR2 FQNEAQ (reference sequence). The CDR3 loop reads CASSLESQVDAFF. Written as DNA, the CDR3 is TGTGCCAGCAGCTTAGAATCCCAGGTCGATGCGTTCTTC.

The chain is built from TRBV23-1 and TRBJ2-4; 10 nucleotides align to TRBD1. TRBV23-1 is annotated as an ORF whose role is uncertain. The ends lost 6 bases at V and 16 bases at J; junction bases unmatched: 6. CDR3 length: 11 amino acids. The CDR3, as DNA: TGCGCCAGCAGCCCGGGACAGGGGCGATACTTC. It is translated as CASSPGQGRYF.

The V call is TRBV7-2, the J call TRBJ1-1; 7 bases line up with TRBD1. Germline lookup yields CDR1 SGHTA and CDR2 FQGNSA. The V segment lost 5 bases and the J segment 0 bases; nucleotides outside the gene matches: 3. The CDR3 has 14 amino acids. The CDR3 is CASSLTGMNTEAFF. The CDR3 DNA reads TGTGCCAGCAGCCTGACAGGGATGAACACTGAAGCTTTCTTT.

The chain links TRBV6-1 to TRBJ2-2; the match to TRBD1 covers 8 bases. The length of the CDR3 is 15 residues. CDR1 and CDR2 (germline): MNHNS, SASEGT. V was pared by 6 bases and J by 1 base, with 4 bases of the junction left unmatched. In nucleotides, the CDR3 is TGTGCCAGCAGCAGACAGGGGAGGAACACCGGGGAGCTGTTTTTT. The encoded protein is CASSRQGRNTGELFF.

The chain is built from TRBV5-1 and TRBJ2-1; possible D gene TRBD2, 6 bases. The CDR3 sequence is 17 residues long. The V gene lost 1 base and the J gene lost 2 bases, with 16 bases spanning the gap. The germline gives CDR1 SGHRS, CDR2 YFSETQ. The chain's CDR3 is CASSLPFSGAPYNEQFF. The CDR3 coding sequence is TGCGCCAGCAGCTTGCCCTTTAGCGGAGCCCCCTACAATGAGCAGTTCTTC. The variable domain in full, with the rest retrieved from reference TRBV5-1 and TRBJ2-1, is KAGVTQTPRYLIKTRGQQVTLSCSPISGHRSVSWYQQTPGQGLQFLFEYFSETQRNKGNFPGRFSGRQFSNSRSEMNVSTLELGDSALYLCASSLPFSGAPYNEQFFGPGTRLTVL.

The chain carries TRBV2 and TRBJ1-2; 7 nucleotides match TRBD1. The CDR3 consists of 15 residues. Trimming cost V 1 base and J 2 bases; bases outside gene matches: 4. In germline, CDR1 is SNHLY, CDR2 FYNNEI. In nucleotides, the CDR3 is TGTGCCAGCAGTGAAGGGCAGGGGGTGAACTATGGCTACACCTTC. It translates to CASSEGQGVNYGYTF. The full variable domain, rest sourced from reference TRBV2 and TRBJ1-2, is EPEVTQTPSHQVTQMGQEVILRCVPISNHLYFYWYRQILGQKVEFLVSFYNNEISEKSEIFDDQFSVERPDGSNFTLKIRSTKLEDSAMYFCASSEGQGVNYGYTFGSGTRLTVV.

The V and J genes are TRBV7-3 and TRBJ2-6; the D gene is possibly TRBD1 (5 bases). This CDR3 spans 16 amino acids. Deletions cut 5 bases from V and 2 bases from J, with 13 bases between. Germline V CDR1 and CDR2: SGHTA, FQGTGA. The CDR3 nucleotides are TGTGCCAGCAGCCCCCAGGGCTACACTGGGGCCAACGTCCTGACTTTC. Protein sequence: CASSPQGYTGANVLTF.

This chain uses TRBV30 with TRBJ2-2; 7 bases match TRBD2. J was trimmed by 5 bases and V by 5 bases; bases with no gene match: 2. The CDR3 contains 12 residues. Germline-derived CDR1 and CDR2 are GTSNPN and SVGIG (reference sequence). The CDR3 spells CAWGGDTGELFF. For the CDR3, the DNA is TGTGCCTGGGGGGGGGATACCGGGGAGCTGTTTTTT.

This rearrangement joins TRBV4-1 to TRBJ1-4, with unresolved D. This CDR3 has 16 residues. V was pared by 1 base and J by 3 bases, with 12 bases between. Germline V gives CDR1 MGHRA, CDR2 YSYEKL. Here the CDR3 DNA reads TGCGCCAGCAGCCAAGTTCCTAACAGCTCTAATGAAAAACTGTTTTTT. This codes for CASSQVPNSSNEKLFF.